The TCR beta chain under discussion was sequenced for a study of T cells in Graves' hyperthyroidism and ophthalmopathy. Authors of the study amplified TCR beta CDR3 regions from RNA transcripts. TCR CDR3 regions were first amplified by RT-PCR with HTBI primers. TCRdb redid the calling of the multiplex PCR reads with MiXCR, one entry per CDR3 protein. The table records approximately 400,000 distinct CDR3 sequences, more than 20% of them present only once. Germline CDR1 reads SGHAT; CDR2 reads FQNNGV. CDR3 length: 13 residues. V was pared by 0 bases and J by 6 bases, with 5 bases between. Sequencing was performed on blood. The receptor was derived from a man between 50 and 59 years old with Graves' hyperthyroidism. V usage is TRBV11-2 and J usage is TRBJ2-2; D call uncertain. The CDR3 sequence is CASSLDIAGELFF. DNA of the CDR3: TGTGCCAGCAGCTTAGATATCGCCGGGGAGCTGTTTTTT.